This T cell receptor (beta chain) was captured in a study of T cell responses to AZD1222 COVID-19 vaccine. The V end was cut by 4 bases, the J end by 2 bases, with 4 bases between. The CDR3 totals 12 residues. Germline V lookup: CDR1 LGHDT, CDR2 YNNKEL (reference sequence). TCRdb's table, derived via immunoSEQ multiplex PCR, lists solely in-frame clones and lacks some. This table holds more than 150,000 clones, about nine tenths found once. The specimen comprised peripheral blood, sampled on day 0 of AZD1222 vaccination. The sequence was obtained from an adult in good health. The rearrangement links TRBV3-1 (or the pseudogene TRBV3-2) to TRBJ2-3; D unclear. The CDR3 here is CASSPPTDTQYF. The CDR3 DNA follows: TGTGCCAGCAGCCCGCCCACAGATACGCAGTATTTT.